This T cell receptor beta chain was profiled in a study of blood T cell repertoires in COVID-19. Study at large: Sites in the United States, Italy and Spain provided acute and convalescent COVID-19 samples. T cells, B-cell-depleted T cells, or PBMCs provided the cDNA or gDNA that served as material.

In the source study's methods: Amplification of reference gene primers provided the estimated nucleated cell counts. This table comes from immunoSEQ multiplex PCR, and its TCRdb copy is limited to in-frame clones, with some not included. The D gene and trimming were derived from the DNA, and the V and J assignments and clone size from that table. This table has 90,000 to 150,000 clones, approximately 90% appearing once. This CDR3 has 12 amino acids. Germline V gene data show CDR1 as SEHNR and CDR2 as FQNEAQ (reference sequence). V was clipped by 0 bases and J by 6 bases, with 5 bases between them. The chain carries TRBV7-9 and TRBJ1-2; D is uncertain. Material for sequencing was peripheral blood. This receptor was taken from a human donor with acute or convalescent COVID-19. The donor label of this sample is uncertain. CDR3 DNA sequence: TGTGCCAGCAGCTTAGCGCAGGATGGCTACACCTTC. Amino acids: CASSLAQDGYTF. Based on the CDR3 plus reference TRBV7-9 and TRBJ1-2, the full variable domain is DTGVSQNPRHKITKRGQNVTFRCDPISEHNRLYWYRQTLGQGPEFLTYFQNEAQLEKSRLLSDRFSAERPKGSFSTLEIQRTEQGDSAMYLCASSLAQDGYTFGSGTRLTVV.